This TCR beta chain stems from a study of T cells after yellow fever vaccination. Study conclusions and caveats: There was a small share of clonotypes that showed up in both the CD4 and CD8 compartments. FACS-sorted repertoires could harbor abundant contaminating bulk-population clonotypes. On re-exposure, the response was weaker but peaked faster, at day 5 versus 15.

Unmatched junction bases numbered 8, after V lost 5 bases and J lost 2 bases. This CDR3 has 16 residues. Germline V gene data show CDR1 as SGHTA and CDR2 as FQGNSA. A word on this clonotype: Its antigen is not identified.

Production of TCR cDNA was by 5'RACE template switching, which also added a universal primer site and UMIs. From the 5' RACE reads, TCRdb called clonotypes with MiXCR, one entry per CDR3 protein. Of about 580,000 distinct CDR3 sequences in the sample, less than 20% were seen once. V and J are TRBV7-2 and TRBJ2-3; 9 positions agree with TRBD2. The sequencing here drew on PBMCs, taken 4 to 6 days after the first yellow fever vaccination. The source of this sequence is a man between 18 and 29 years old who received the YFV17D yellow fever vaccine. The CDR3: CASSGKRGVYTDTQYF. In DNA form, the CDR3 reads TGTGCCAGCAGCGGGAAGCGGGGGGTGTACACAGATACGCAGTATTTT. Complete variable domain (other parts from reference TRBV7-2 and TRBJ2-3): GAGVSQSPSNKVTEKGKDVELRCDPISGHTALYWYRQSLGQGLEFLIYFQGNSAPDKSGLPSDRFSAERTGGSVSTLTIQRTQQEDSAVYLCASSGKRGVYTDTQYFGPGTRLTVL.